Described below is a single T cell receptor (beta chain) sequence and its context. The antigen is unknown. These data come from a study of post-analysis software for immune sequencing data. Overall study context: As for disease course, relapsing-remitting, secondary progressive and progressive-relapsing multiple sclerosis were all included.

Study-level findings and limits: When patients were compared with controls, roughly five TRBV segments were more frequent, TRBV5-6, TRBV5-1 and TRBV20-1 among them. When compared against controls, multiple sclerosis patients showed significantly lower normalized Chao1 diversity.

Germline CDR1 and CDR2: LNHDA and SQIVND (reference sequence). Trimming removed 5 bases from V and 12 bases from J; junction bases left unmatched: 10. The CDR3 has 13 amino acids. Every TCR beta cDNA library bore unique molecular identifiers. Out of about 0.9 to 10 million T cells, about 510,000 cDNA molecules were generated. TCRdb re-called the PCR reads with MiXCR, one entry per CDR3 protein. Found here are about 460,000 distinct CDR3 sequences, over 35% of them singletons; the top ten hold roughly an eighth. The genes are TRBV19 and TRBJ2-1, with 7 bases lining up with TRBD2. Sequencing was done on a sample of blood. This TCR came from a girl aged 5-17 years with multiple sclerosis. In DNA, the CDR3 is TGTGCCAGTAGTGCTAGCGGACCTGGGGGGCAGTTCTTC. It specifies CASSASGPGGQFF. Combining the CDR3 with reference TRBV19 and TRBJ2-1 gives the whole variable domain DGGITQSPKYLFRKEGQNVTLSCEQNLNHDAMYWYRQDPGQGLRLIYYSQIVNDFQKGDIAEGYSVSREKKESFPLTVTSAQKNPTAFYLCASSASGPGGQFFGPGTRLTVL.